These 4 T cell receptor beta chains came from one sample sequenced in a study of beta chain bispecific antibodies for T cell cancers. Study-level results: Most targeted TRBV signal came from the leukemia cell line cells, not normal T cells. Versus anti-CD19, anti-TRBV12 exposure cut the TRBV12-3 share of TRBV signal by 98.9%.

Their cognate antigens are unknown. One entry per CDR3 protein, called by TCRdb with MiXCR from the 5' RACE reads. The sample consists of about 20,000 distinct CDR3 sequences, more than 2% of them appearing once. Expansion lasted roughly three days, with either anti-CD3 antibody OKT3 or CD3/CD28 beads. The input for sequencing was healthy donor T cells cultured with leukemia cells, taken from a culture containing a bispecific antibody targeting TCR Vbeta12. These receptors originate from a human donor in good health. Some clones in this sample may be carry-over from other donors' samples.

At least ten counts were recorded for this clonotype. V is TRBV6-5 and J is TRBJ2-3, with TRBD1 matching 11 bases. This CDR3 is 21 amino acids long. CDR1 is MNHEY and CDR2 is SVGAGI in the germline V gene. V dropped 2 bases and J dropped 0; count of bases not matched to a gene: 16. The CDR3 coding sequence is TGTGCCAGCAGTTACGTGGTGTTGCGGGACAGGGGGTTAACTAGCACAGATACGCAGTATTTT. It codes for CASSYVVLRDRGLTSTDTQYF.

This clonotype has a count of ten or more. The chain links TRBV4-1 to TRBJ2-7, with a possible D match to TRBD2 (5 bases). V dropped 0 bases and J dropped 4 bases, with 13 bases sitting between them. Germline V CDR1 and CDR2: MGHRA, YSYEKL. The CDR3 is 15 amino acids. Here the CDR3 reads CASSQDRTRGYEQYF. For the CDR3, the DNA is TGCGCCAGCAGCCAAGACCGGACCCGCGGGTACGAGCAGTACTTC.

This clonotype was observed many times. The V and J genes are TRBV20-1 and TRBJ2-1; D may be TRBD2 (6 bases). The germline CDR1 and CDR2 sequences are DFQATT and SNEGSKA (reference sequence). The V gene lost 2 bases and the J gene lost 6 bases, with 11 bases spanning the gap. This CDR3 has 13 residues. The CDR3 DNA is TGCAGTGCTAGAAGAGCCGGGGGCAATGAGCAGTTCTTC. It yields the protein CSARRAGGNEQFF.

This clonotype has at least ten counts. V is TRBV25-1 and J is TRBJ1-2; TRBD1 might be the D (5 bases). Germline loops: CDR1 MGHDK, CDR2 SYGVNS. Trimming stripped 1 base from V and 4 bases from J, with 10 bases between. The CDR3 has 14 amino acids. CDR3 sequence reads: CASSESGDFYGYTF. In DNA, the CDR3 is TGTGCCAGCAGTGAATCGGGGGATTTCTATGGCTACACCTTC.